This note documents a single T cell receptor beta chain sequence. The antigen remains undetermined. This sample stems from a study of cytomegalovirus exposure and HLA in healthy donors. Overall study results and limits: Cytomegalovirus status was reportedly diagnosed by the classifier with high specificity and sensitivity.

Vbeta (60) and Jbeta (13) primers were used in the PCR. The repertoire was sequenced with immunoSEQ multiplex PCR; TCRdb's copy has only in-frame clones and lacks some. The data show roughly 99,000 clones, with less than 85% seen just once and less than 15% held by the top ten. Between the trimmed V and J ends, which lost 2 bases and 8 bases, there was a span of 13 bases. Germline CDR1 reads MNHNY; CDR2 reads SVGAGI (reference sequence). CDR3 size: 14 residues. The V and J genes are TRBV6-6 and TRBJ2-1, with no clear D. Sequencing was carried out using PBMCs. The sequence derives from a woman in her thirties or forties in good health and CMV-seropositive. CDR3 in DNA: TGTGCCAGCAGTTACCCGATGGCGGCCGATGAGCAGTTCTTC. Translation: CASSYPMAADEQFF.